Listed below are T cell receptor beta chains from one sample, sequenced in a study of blood T cell repertoires in COVID-19. This table comes from immunoSEQ multiplex PCR, and its TCRdb copy is limited to in-frame clones, with some not included. The table includes hundreds of thousands of clones, over 65% detected once. Sequenced input: peripheral blood. The receptors come from a woman of 80 years or more with acute or convalescent COVID-19. The CDR3 runs from the conserved cysteine through the conserved F or W. Each record gives: clone size, D gene, V gene, J gene, CDR3 DNA, CDR3 protein. A D gene is named only where the DNA matches it firmly. Size is stated for part of the rows, as once, few or many counts, or as a class when the clone is expanded.

NA,NA,TRBV5-1,TRBJ2-7,TGCGCCAGCAGCTTGGGCGGCAGCGCCGAGCAGTACTTC,CASSLGGSAEQYF
NA,NA,TRBV7-2,TRBJ2-4,TGTGCCAGCAGCAGGGGGACCAGCGCCAACTCCAAAAACATTCAGTACTTC,CASSRGTSANSKNIQYF
once,NA,TRBV6-1,TRBJ1-6,TGTGCCAGCAGTGAAGCTGCGGGGCATTTTAATTCACCCCTCCACTTT,CASSEAAGHFNSPLHF
NA,TRBD2,TRBV29-1,TRBJ2-3,TGCAGCGTTGCCTCGGGACTAGCGGCCACAGATACGCAGTATTTT,CSVASGLAATDTQYF
NA,TRBD2,TRBV5-5,TRBJ2-2,TGTGCCAGCAGCTTGGTAGCGGGAGGGGTCACCGGGGAGCTGTTTTTT,CASSLVAGGVTGELFF
NA,NA,TRBV5-1,TRBJ2-7,TGCGCCAGCAGCTTGACAGGGAACTACTACGAGCAGTACTTC,CASSLTGNYYEQYF
NA,TRBD2,TRBV6-2/TRBV6-3,TRBJ2-1,TGTGCCAGCAGTTCCCCCAGCGGGGGACTATACAATGAGCAGTTCTTC,CASSSPSGGLYNEQFF
NA,TRBD1,TRBV7-2,TRBJ2-1,TGTGCCAGCAGCTCTTTACAGGGGAGAAATGAGCAGTTCTTC,CASSSLQGRNEQFF
NA,TRBD1,TRBV6-5,TRBJ1-1,TGTGCCAGCAGCAAAACGGACAGGGATGAAGCTTTCTTT,CASSKTDRDEAFF
NA,NA,TRBV2,TRBJ1-3,TGTGCCAGCAGTGTGATCGGCACCATATATTTT,CASSVIGTIYF
NA,TRBD2,TRBV3-1/TRBV3-2,TRBJ2-1,TGTGCCAGCAGCCTCGGGACTAGCGGGAAGTTCTTC,CASSLGTSGKFF
NA,TRBD1,TRBV11-2,TRBJ2-1,TGTGCCAGCAGCCCGGGACAGGGGGCAGTTGAGCAGTTCTTC,CASSPGQGAVEQFF
few,TRBD1,TRBV7-9,TRBJ1-4,TGTGCCAGCAGCTTTCGGGGACCGACAGGGGTTCGTGAAAAACTGTTTTTT,CASSFRGPTGVREKLFF
NA,TRBD1,TRBV6-5,TRBJ2-1,TGTGCCACCCATCTGGGGACAGGGAGTGGCAATGAGCAGTTCTTC,CATHLGTGSGNEQFF
NA,NA,TRBV29-1,TRBJ1-1,TGCAGCGTTGACTCACAGAACACTGAAGCTTTCTTT,CSVDSQNTEAFF
once,NA,TRBV15,TRBJ1-1,TGTGCCACCAGCAGAGAACAGGTCGGCTCTGAAGCTTTCTTT,CATSREQVGSEAFF
once,NA,TRBV7-2,TRBJ1-2,TGTGCCAGCAGCTCACAGGGACGAGCCTATGGCTACACCTTC,CASSSQGRAYGYTF
NA,NA,TRBV10-3,TRBJ1-1,TGTGCCATCAGTGAAAGGGGGGGCCGAGGGGCTTTCTTT,CAISERGGRGAFF
once,NA,TRBV4-1,TRBJ1-6,TGCGCCAGCAGCCAAGATCAGACCAGGACTAACTATAATTCACCCCTCCACTTT,CASSQDQTRTNYNSPLHF
NA,TRBD1,TRBV19,TRBJ1-2,TGTGCCAGTAGTCCGAGGACAGGGTCAGTATACTATGGCTACACCTTC,CASSPRTGSVYYGYTF
NA,NA,TRBV9,TRBJ1-1,TGTGCCAGCAGCGTAGGACAGCGAGGTACTGAAGCTTTCTTT,CASSVGQRGTEAFF
NA,TRBD2,TRBV3-1/TRBV3-2,TRBJ2-1,TGTGCCAGCAGCCAAGCGAGGAGACTAGCGGTGTACAATGAGCAGTTCTTC,CASSQARRLAVYNEQFF
NA,NA,TRBV18,TRBJ2-1,TGTGCCAGCTCAGGGGGACAAACGTCCTACAATGAGCAGTTCTTC,CASSGGQTSYNEQFF
few,TRBD2,TRBV9,TRBJ2-3,TGTGCCAGCAGCGTAGTCCCGGGGGGGCCTGTAGATACGCAGTATTTT,CASSVVPGGPVDTQYF
NA,TRBD1,TRBV6-5,TRBJ1-1,TGTGCCAGCAGTTACCAGGGACAGGCCCGGACTGAAGCTTTCTTT,CASSYQGQARTEAFF
NA,TRBD1,TRBV7-3,TRBJ1-2,TGTGCCAGCAGCTTAGGACAGGGTTATGGCTACACCTTC,CASSLGQGYGYTF
few,NA,TRBV7-9,TRBJ1-6,TGTGCCAGCAGCACATGGGGCGATAATTCACCCCTCCACTTT,CASSTWGDNSPLHF
NA,TRBD1,TRBV18,TRBJ2-3,TGTGCCAGCTCACCAAGGGACAGGGGGACCAGCACAGATACGCAGTATTTT,CASSPRDRGTSTDTQYF
NA,TRBD2,TRBV2,TRBJ2-2,TGTGCCAGCACCAAACGGGGGGGGACCGGGGAGCTGTTTTTT,CASTKRGGTGELFF
NA,TRBD1,TRBV27,TRBJ1-5,TGTGCCAGCAGTGCCGGACAGGGCGCACTTAGCAATCAGCCCCAGCATTTT,CASSAGQGALSNQPQHF
NA,TRBD1,TRBV5-6,TRBJ1-2,TGTGCCAGCAGCCCAGGACAGGGTAACTATGGCTACACCTTC,CASSPGQGNYGYTF
few,NA,TRBV6-5,TRBJ1-3,TGTGCCAGCAGTCCAACAGGGCTGGGTGGAAACACCATATATTTT,CASSPTGLGGNTIYF
NA,NA,TRBV2,TRBJ1-1,TGTGCCAGCAGTGTTGTGGAGATGAACACTGAAGCTTTCTTT,CASSVVEMNTEAFF